Presented here are 24 T cell receptor beta chains from one specimen sequenced in a study of cytomegalovirus exposure and HLA in healthy donors. PCR involved 60 Vbeta and 13 Jbeta primers. Clones were sequenced by immunoSEQ multiplex PCR, and TCRdb holds only the in-frame ones, with some missing. The repertoire consists of 100,000 to 150,000 clones, with about 70% occurring once and the leading ten covering 2.1%. Sequenced: PBMCs. All receptors come from a woman between 40 and 55 years old in good health and CMV-seropositive.

The V and J genes are TRBV25-1 and TRBJ2-3; D may be TRBD2 (7 bases). CDR1 is MGHDK, CDR2 SYGVNS, per germline. V was clipped by 7 bases and J by 8 bases, with 22 bases between them. The CDR3 sequence is 15 residues long. CDR3 residues: CASKGERGPQGTQYF. The CDR3 DNA sequence: TGTGCCAGCAAGGGGGAGCGGGGACCCCAAGGTACGCAGTATTTT.

The chain employs TRBV5-5 and TRBJ1-1, with 11 bases fitting TRBD1. The length of the CDR3 is 12 residues. Germline values: CDR1 SGHKS, CDR2 YYEKEE (reference sequence). Trimming cost V 4 bases and J 12 bases; bases outside gene matches: 5. CDR3 amino acids: CASSRDRGGSFF. CDR3 in DNA: TGTGCCAGCAGCCGGGACAGGGGGGGGTCTTTCTTT.

The V gene is TRBV27, the J gene TRBJ1-1; D is unresolved. The CDR3 totals 15 residues. V was trimmed by 0 bases and J by 8 bases, leaving 16 bases between them. Germline V gene lookup returns CDR1 MNHEY and CDR2 SMNVEV (reference sequence). CDR3 loop: CASSLSSVAAGEAFF. CDR3 nucleotide sequence: TGTGCCAGCAGTTTATCCTCCGTCGCGGCGGGGGAAGCTTTCTTT.

The V gene is TRBV6-1, the J gene TRBJ1-3, with 9 bases lining up with TRBD1. Germline V lookup: CDR1 MNHNS, CDR2 SASEGT. V lost 8 bases, J lost 0 bases, and 5 bases stayed unmatched. This CDR3 comprises 15 residues. CDR3 loop: CASAAGQGSGNTIYF. CDR3 DNA sequence: TGTGCCAGCGCGGCGGGACAGGGCTCTGGAAACACCATATATTTT.

This clone was seen a single time. As DNA, the CDR3 is TGTGCCAGCAGTCCAGGGACAGGGGCGCGGTATGGCTACACCTTC. Encoded protein: CASSPGTGARYGYTF. This chain uses TRBV6-5 with TRBJ1-2; 10 nucleotides match TRBD1. The CDR3 spans 15 residues. The germline V gene has CDR1 MNHEY and CDR2 SVGAGI. The junction had 8 bases not matched to a gene; V was cut back by 5 bases and J by 5 bases.

The rearrangement uses TRBV7-8 and TRBJ2-3, with D perhaps matching TRBD2 (6 bases). Germline CDR1 SGHVS, CDR2 FQNEAQ. The CDR3 has 15 residues. V was pared by 3 bases and J by 2 bases, with 12 bases between. CDR3 region: CASSLGLSFTDTQYF. As DNA, the CDR3 is TGTGCCAGCAGCTTGGGACTTTCGTTCACAGATACGCAGTATTTT.

The V call is TRBV5-8, the J call TRBJ2-7, with a possible D match to TRBD1 (6 bases). Trimming left V 7 bases short and J 0 bases short, with 11 bases between. The CDR3 has 13 residues. From germline, CDR1 is SGHTS and CDR2 YDEGEE. Here the CDR3 reads CASPRQVSYEQYF. The CDR3 DNA follows: TGTGCCAGCCCCCGACAGGTCTCCTACGAGCAGTACTTC.

The chain links TRBV5-6 to TRBJ1-1; 8 bases align to TRBD1. The CDR3 consists of 15 residues. The V gene end was trimmed by 0 bases and the J gene end by 0 bases; junction bases not matched to a gene: 1. CDR1 and CDR2 from the germline V gene are SGHDT and YYEEEE. In DNA form, the CDR3 reads TGTGCCAGCAGCTTGGCGACAGGGGTGAACACTGAAGCTTTCTTT. It yields the protein CASSLATGVNTEAFF.

The chain couples TRBV9 to TRBJ2-2, with D possibly being TRBD2 (5 bases). With 3 bases removed from V and 0 bases from J, the gap between germline ends came to 9 bases. This CDR3 spans 15 amino acids. Germline CDR1 SGDLS, CDR2 YYNGEE. The CDR3 protein is CASSGPGTNTGELFF. As DNA, the CDR3 is TGTGCCAGCAGCGGCCCCGGGACGAACACCGGGGAGCTGTTTTTT.

The CDR3 DNA sequence: TGTGCCAGTAGTCTCAGGCAAAACACCGGGGAGCTGTTTTTT. It codes for CASSLRQNTGELFF. The J gene is TRBJ2-2, the V gene TRBV19; D is uncertain. Germline lookup yields CDR1 LNHDA and CDR2 SQIVND (reference sequence). The CDR3 is 14 amino acids. V lost 5 bases and J 2 bases, leaving 9 bases between the germline ends.

The chain links TRBV28 to TRBJ2-7; 11 nucleotides agree with TRBD1. The length of the CDR3 is 15 residues. Germline assignment: CDR1 MDHEN and CDR2 SYDVKM. V lost 3 bases and J lost 0; bases outside the gene matches: 1. The CDR3 region is CASSLGQGDSYEQYF. In nucleotides, the CDR3 is TGTGCCAGCAGTTTGGGACAGGGGGACTCCTACGAGCAGTACTTC.

V is TRBV5-1 and J is TRBJ1-5, with D unresolved. The CDR3 has 10 residues. CDR1 SGHRS and CDR2 YFSETQ come from the germline V gene. V was trimmed by 7 bases and J by 9 bases, leaving 8 bases between them. This chain's CDR3 is CASPYRPQHF. The CDR3 DNA sequence: TGCGCCAGCCCCTACCGGCCCCAGCATTTT.

This sequence joins TRBV11-3 and TRBJ2-5; TRBD1 agrees at 7 bases. Germline V gives CDR1 SGHNT, CDR2 YENEEA. This CDR3 is 13 amino acids long. Trimming took 8 bases from V and 2 from J; bases not matched to a gene: 5. The CDR3 nucleotides read TGTGCCAGCTCCGAGGACAGGCAAGAGACCCAGTACTTC. Translating it yields CASSEDRQETQYF.

This clone has just one count. The V and J genes are TRBV15 and TRBJ1-5; D is undetermined. This CDR3 spans 13 amino acids. Germline V gene sequence: CDR1 LNHNV, CDR2 YYDKDF (reference sequence). Trimming removed 0 bases from V and 6 bases from J, with 6 bases in between. The CDR3 here is CATSRDISQPQHF. The CDR3 coding sequence is TGTGCCACCAGCAGAGATATCAGTCAGCCCCAGCATTTT. The entire variable domain, with the rest obtained from reference TRBV15 and TRBJ1-5, is as follows: DAMVIQNPRYQVTQFGKPVTLSCSQTLNHNVMYWYQQKSSQAPKLLFHYYDKDFNNEADTPDNFQSRRPNTSFCFLDIRSPGLGDTAMYLCATSRDISQPQHFGDGTRLSIL.

The CDR3 DNA is TGTGCCAGCAGCTGCGAGTTAGGCACAGATACGCAGTATTTT. Its protein product is CASSCELGTDTQYF. The rearrangement joins TRBV2 to TRBJ2-3, with D uncertain. The CDR3 length is 14 residues. Trimming shortened V by 6 bases and J by 1 base, and 11 bases separated the two germline ends. CDR1 and CDR2 from the germline V gene are SNHLY and FYNNEI.

This sequence joins TRBV7-7 and TRBJ2-7, with D perhaps TRBD1 (5 bases). The germline V gene encodes CDR1 SSHAT and CDR2 FNYEAQ (reference sequence). CDR3 length: 13 amino acids. The V and J ends lost 1 base and 5 bases respectively, with 9 bases between them. CDR3 in DNA: TGTGCCAGCAGCTTAGTTGCAGGGAACGAGCAGTACTTC. This translates into CASSLVAGNEQYF. The full variable domain, its missing parts supplied by reference TRBV7-7 and TRBJ2-7, is GAGVSQSPRYKVTKRGQDVTLRCDPISSHATLYWYQQALGQGPEFLTYFNYEAQPDKSGLPSDRFSAERPEGSISTLTIQRTEQRDSAMYRCASSLVAGNEQYFGPGTRLTVT.

As regards this clone: The junction shows a germline mismatch at one end, possibly a read error. The chain couples TRBV7-9 to TRBJ2-4; D is perhaps TRBD1 (7 bases). The CDR3 contains 13 residues. Germline values: CDR1 SEHNR, CDR2 FQNEAQ (reference sequence). CDR3: CSSSPSRGDIQYF. CDR3 nucleotide sequence: TGTTCCAGCAGCCCGAGCAGGGGGGACATTCAGTACTTC. Based on the CDR3 plus reference TRBV7-9 and TRBJ2-4, the full variable domain is DTGVSQNPRHKITKRGQNVTFRCDPISEHNRLYWYRQTLGQGPEFLTYFQNEAQLEKSRLLSDRFSAERPKGSFSTLEIQRTEQGDSAMYLCSSSPSRGDIQYFGAGTRLSVL.

The chain is built from TRBV7-2 and TRBJ2-3; D gene unclear. Germline assignment: CDR1 SGHTA and CDR2 FQGNSA. This CDR3 has 13 amino acids. The CDR3 DNA is TGTGCTTACAGTTGGGTTTCCGCAGATACGCAGTATTTT. Amino acids: CAYSWVSADTQYF.

The gene calls are TRBV7-2 and TRBJ2-5; D is ambiguous. Germline V gene sequence: CDR1 SGHTA, CDR2 FQGNSA. Trimming stripped 2 bases from V and 0 bases from J, with 7 bases between. The CDR3 extends over 14 amino acids. The CDR3 DNA reads TGTGCCAGCAGCTTACGCCAGAACCAAGAGACCCAGTACTTC. Its protein is CASSLRQNQETQYF.

The CDR3 region is CAGETSGGAGKTQYF. As DNA, the CDR3 is TGTGCCGGAGAGACTAGCGGGGGGGCCGGTAAGACCCAGTACTTC. The rearrangement joins TRBV7-2 to TRBJ2-5; 14 positions agree with TRBD2. The CDR3 runs 15 residues. Germline V CDR1 and CDR2: SGHTA, FQGNSA. Germline trimming cut 11 bases from V and 6 bases from J; bases unmatched to any gene: 11.

This clone was recorded a few times. The rearrangement joins TRBV6-1 to TRBJ1-1, with TRBD1 as a possible D gene (6 bases). Germline V gene sequence: CDR1 MNHNS, CDR2 SASEGT. V lost 5 bases to trimming and J lost 1 base, with 11 bases between them. The CDR3 covers 14 residues. The CDR3, as DNA: TGTGCCAGCAGTCCCATCAGGGGGAACACTGAAGCTTTCTTT. It codes for CASSPIRGNTEAFF.

This clone was counted a few times. The rearrangement uses TRBV7-3 and TRBJ1-2, with a possible D match to TRBD1 (6 bases). Germline lookup yields CDR1 SGHTA and CDR2 FQGTGA. This CDR3 has 16 residues. Trimming cost V 6 bases and J 0 bases, with 17 bases left between them. CDR3 protein: CASSLRQVGANYGYTF. For the CDR3, the DNA is TGTGCCAGCAGTCTCAGACAGGTCGGTGCTAACTATGGCTACACCTTC. Based on the CDR3 plus reference TRBV7-3 and TRBJ1-2, the full variable domain is GAGVSQTPSNKVTEKGKYVELRCDPISGHTALYWYRQSLGQGPEFLIYFQGTGAADDSGLPNDRFFAVRPEGSVSTLKIQRTERGDSAVYLCASSLRQVGANYGYTFGSGTRLTVV.

A few counts support this clone. This chain links TRBV18 with TRBJ2-1; 11 nucleotides agree with TRBD1. Germline loops: CDR1 KGHSH, CDR2 LQKENI. V trimming: 3 bases; J trimming: 5 bases; junction bases outside the gene matches: 9. The CDR3 spans 17 residues. CDR3 bases: TGTGCCAGCTCACCGTGGACAGGGGGCTTTAAGGACAATGAGCAGTTCTTC. It codes for CASSPWTGGFKDNEQFF.

The chain uses TRBV27 and TRBJ2-7; 7 nucleotides line up with TRBD2. The CDR3 is made up of 16 amino acids. Germline lookup yields CDR1 MNHEY and CDR2 SMNVEV (reference sequence). With V trimmed by 2 bases and J by 6 bases, 13 bases remained unmatched. DNA of the CDR3: TGTGCCAGCAGTTTAGGGGGAGGGGATCAACGTGGCGAGCAGTACTTC. This translates into CASSLGGGDQRGEQYF.